This T cell receptor beta chain was observed in a study of T cell responses to AZD1222 COVID-19 vaccine. The overall study: Analyses pooled second doses at about 4 or about 12 weeks. Study-wide results and limits: Nearly half of the spike-specific TCRs reportedly recognize variant regions that carry no mutations. The study sampled repertoires only after the peak T cell response. Rises in breadth and depth of Spike-specific TCRs came after two AZD1222 doses.

Profiled with immunoSEQ multiplex PCR; TCRdb holds only in-frame clones, not every one. This table has 120,000 or so clones, roughly nine tenths appearing once. A word on this clone: What it binds is unknown.

V trimming: 4 bases; J trimming: 8 bases; junction bases outside the gene matches: 8. Germline CDR1 SGHTA, CDR2 FQGNSA. This CDR3 has 15 residues. The TCR comes from an adult in good health. This specimen was peripheral blood, taken on day 0 of AZD1222 vaccination. The chain employs TRBV7-2 and TRBJ2-1; 10 bases map to TRBD2. The CDR3 sequence is CASSYSSGSNYEQFF. The CDR3 nucleotides read TGTGCCAGCAGCTATTCTAGCGGGAGTAATTATGAGCAGTTCTTC.